The clone carrying this TCR beta chain turned up a few times. The target antigen is unknown. These data come from a study of T cells after yellow fever vaccination. General observations from the study: Among all clonotypes, a small share was observed in both CD4 and CD8 compartments.

A 5'RACE template-switching step, the method used to make TCR cDNA, added a universal primer site and UMIs. Each CDR3 protein is one row after TCRdb ran MiXCR on the 5' RACE reads. The table lists 500,000 to 550,000 distinct CDR3 sequences, around a fifth of them singletons. V lost 0 bases and J 6 bases, leaving 8 bases between the germline ends. The CDR3 sequence is 13 residues long. The germline V gene has CDR1 SGHDN and CDR2 FVKESK. The sample was PBMCs, taken about 21 days after the first yellow fever vaccination. The rearrangement joins TRBV14 to TRBJ1-2; D call uncertain. The clonotype was recovered from a man aged 18 to 29 who received the YFV17D yellow fever vaccine. The CDR3 DNA is TGTGCCAGCAGCCAAGATGGCGGGGATGGCTACACCTTC. It translates to CASSQDGGDGYTF. Full variable domain (outside the CDR3, taken from reference TRBV14 and TRBJ1-2): EAGVTQFPSHSVIEKGQTVTLRCDPISGHDNLYWYRRVMGKEIKFLLHFVKESKQDESGMPNNRFLAERTGGTYSTLKVQPAELEDSGVYFCASSQDGGDGYTFGSGTRLTVV.